What follows are 23 T cell receptor beta chains derived from one specimen sequenced in a study of blood T cell repertoires in COVID-19. Generated by immunoSEQ multiplex PCR, the TCRdb table keeps only in-frame clones and is missing some. The repertoire holds 180,000 or so clones, over 75% seen once, with approximately 15% in the top ten. The material sequenced was peripheral blood. The receptors stem from a man aged 50-59 years who had recovered from COVID-19.

This rearrangement joins TRBV27 to TRBJ1-4, with 7 nucleotides matching TRBD1. This CDR3 has 15 amino acids. In germline, CDR1 is MNHEY, CDR2 SMNVEV (reference sequence). The V and J ends lost 5 bases and 7 bases, in that order; junction bases with no gene match: 10. CDR3 sequence: CASSTDRVNGEKLFF. The CDR3 DNA reads TGTGCCAGCAGTACCGACAGGGTGAATGGTGAAAAACTGTTTTTT. Looking up the rest from reference TRBV27 and TRBJ1-4 gives the full variable domain: EAQVTQNPRYLITVTGKKLTVTCSQNMNHEYMSWYRQDPGLGLRQIYYSMNVEVTDKGDVPEGYKVSRKEKRNFPLILESPSPNQTSLYFCASSTDRVNGEKLFFGSGTQLSVL.

This chain links TRBV18 with TRBJ2-1; tentative D call: TRBD2 (5 bases). V was shortened by 5 bases and J by 8 bases, with 22 bases between the two germline ends. This CDR3 contains 16 residues. Germline assignment: CDR1 KGHSH and CDR2 LQKENI. CDR3: CASSSQNRGHVDEQFF. CDR3 nucleotide sequence: TGTGCCAGCTCATCTCAGAACCGCGGGCATGTAGATGAGCAGTTCTTC.

CDR3 in DNA: TGTGCCAGCAGTCCTAGCGGGAGGAGTTACGAGCAGTACTTC. Translated: CASSPSGRSYEQYF. This rearrangement joins TRBV6-5 to TRBJ2-7; 11 bases agree with TRBD2. Trimming cost V 5 bases and J 4 bases; bases outside gene matches: 4. Per germline, CDR1 MNHEY and CDR2 SVGAGI. The CDR3 has 14 amino acids.

This chain connects TRBV7-8 to TRBJ1-1; 9 nucleotides agree with TRBD1. Germline V gene lookup returns CDR1 SGHVS and CDR2 FQNEAQ. The CDR3 sequence is 13 residues long. J was trimmed by 4 bases and V by 8 bases; bases with no gene match: 5. The CDR3 protein is CASGTGLVTEAFF. CDR3 coding DNA: TGTGCCAGCGGGACAGGGCTGGTCACTGAAGCTTTCTTT.

The chain has TRBV29-1 and TRBJ2-3; perhaps TRBD1 as D (6 bases). Germline CDR1 is SQVTM and CDR2 is ANQGSEA. The CDR3 runs to 12 residues. Trimming removed 2 bases from V and 4 bases from J, with 7 bases in between. The CDR3 region is CSVEKGADTQYF. The CDR3 nucleotides are TGCAGCGTTGAAAAGGGGGCAGATACGCAGTATTTT.

The chain is built from TRBV4-2 and TRBJ1-2, with D possibly TRBD1 on 5 matching bases. Germline V lookup: CDR1 LGHNA, CDR2 YNFKEQ. This CDR3 has 15 residues. With 2 bases removed from V and 1 base from J, the gap between germline ends came to 11 bases. The CDR3 region has the DNA TGTGCCAGCAGCCAACCACGACAGCTTAACTATGGCTACACCTTC. It specifies CASSQPRQLNYGYTF.

This clone was seen once. The J gene is TRBJ2-2, the V gene TRBV11-2; 7 positions agree with TRBD1. The germline V gene encodes CDR1 SGHAT and CDR2 FQNNGV. The ends lost 10 bases at V and 4 bases at J; junction bases unmatched: 12. The CDR3 loop spans 15 amino acids. The CDR3 bases are TGTGCCACCAACCTTTGGGGACAGCGCACCGGGGAGCTGTTTTTT. Translated, it gives CATNLWGQRTGELFF. The variable domain in full, with the rest retrieved from reference TRBV11-2 and TRBJ2-2, is EAGVAQSPRYKIIEKRQSVAFWCNPISGHATLYWYQQILGQGPKLLIQFQNNGVVDDSQLPKDRFSAERLKGVDSTLKIQPAKLEDSAVYLCATNLWGQRTGELFFGEGSRLTVL.

The chain links TRBV6-1 to TRBJ2-7; D gene uncertain. The CDR3 is made up of 12 amino acids. Germline assignment: CDR1 MNHNS and CDR2 SASEGT. Trimming cost V 6 bases and J 3 bases, with 9 bases left between them. The CDR3 reads CASSHTNYEQYF. For the CDR3, the DNA is TGTGCCAGCAGCCACACCAACTACGAGCAGTACTTC.

The chain couples TRBV7-6 to TRBJ2-2, with 8 bases identical to TRBD2. CDR3 length: 17 residues. V shed 7 bases, J shed 1 base, and the junction held 11 bases outside the gene matches. CDR1 and CDR2 (germline): SGHVS, FNYEAQ. CDR3 coding DNA: TGTGCCAGCAACCACCGGGGGGGGGACATGAACACCGGGGAGCTGTTTTTT. This translates into CASNHRGGDMNTGELFF.

The chain combines TRBV28 with TRBJ2-7, with a tentative D call TRBD2 (5 bases). The CDR3 is 13 amino acids. V was shortened by 6 bases and J by 2 bases, with 11 bases between the two germline ends. Germline CDR1 MDHEN, CDR2 SYDVKM. CDR3 sequence (DNA): TGTGCCAGCAGGTTGAGCGGAACCTACGAGCAGTACTTC. Protein sequence: CASRLSGTYEQYF. The complete variable domain, with remaining parts taken from reference TRBV28 and TRBJ2-7, reads DVKVTQSSRYLVKRTGEKVFLECVQDMDHENMFWYRQDPGLGLRLIYFSYDVKMKEKGDIPEGYSVSREKKERFSLILESASTNQTSMYLCASRLSGTYEQYFGPGTRLTVT.

This clone was seen a single time. V usage is TRBV21-1 and J usage is TRBJ1-4. TRBV21-1 constitutes a pseudogene. This CDR3 is 14 amino acids long. The CDR3 nucleotides read TGTGCCAGCAGCGAGGCACGCACCCCTGAAAAACTGTTTTTT. It translates to CASSEARTPEKLFF.

The rearrangement joins TRBV5-1 to TRBJ2-5; TRBD1 matches at 8 bases. V lost 4 bases and J lost 3; bases outside the gene matches: 5. The germline V gene encodes CDR1 SGHRS and CDR2 YFSETQ. The CDR3 is 14 residues long. The CDR3 region has the DNA TGCGCCAGCAGCGGTCAGGGGGCCGAAGAGACCCAGTACTTC. Translation: CASSGQGAEETQYF.

This chain uses TRBV19 with TRBJ2-7, with D possibly TRBD1 on 5 matching bases. The CDR3 contains 16 residues. Trimming cost V 1 base and J 3 bases, with 16 bases left between them. Germline V gene data show CDR1 as LNHDA and CDR2 as SQIVND (reference sequence). Here the CDR3 DNA reads TGTGCCAGTAGTATAGGTCCCCCGGACACTTACTACGAGCAGTACTTC. Protein sequence: CASSIGPPDTYYEQYF.

The chain uses TRBV18 and TRBJ1-2; 7 bases fit TRBD1. CDR3 length: 14 residues. Germline CDR1 is KGHSH and CDR2 is LQKENI. V dropped 2 bases and J dropped 8; count of bases not matched to a gene: 8. The CDR3 protein is CASSPGTDTLGYTF. Written as DNA, the CDR3 is TGTGCCAGCTCACCAGGGACAGATACATTGGGCTACACCTTC.

The J gene is TRBJ2-2, the V gene TRBV5-6; TRBD2 aligns across 7 bases. V was pared by 4 bases and J by 1 base, with 7 bases of the junction left unmatched. The CDR3 contains 16 residues. The germline V gene encodes CDR1 SGHDT and CDR2 YYEEEE. CDR3 nucleotides: TGTGCCAGCAGCCACGGTGGCGGGAGGAACACCGGGGAGCTGTTTTTT. Translation gives CASSHGGGRNTGELFF. Together with reference TRBV5-6 and TRBJ2-2, the CDR3 gives the full variable domain: DAGVTQSPTHLIKTRGQQVTLRCSPKSGHDTVSWYQQALGQGPQFIFQYYEEEERQRGNFPDRFSGHQFPNYSSELNVNALLLGDSALYLCASSHGGGRNTGELFFGEGSRLTVL.

The rearrangement joins TRBV19 to TRBJ1-6, with 7 nucleotides matching TRBD1. Losses at the gene ends were 5 bases for V and 8 bases for J; bases not matched to a gene: 9. This CDR3 has 15 residues. CDR1 is LNHDA, CDR2 SQIVND, per germline (reference sequence). The CDR3 DNA follows: TGTGCCAGTAGTGGTGAGGGGGCGGTCGATTCACCCCTCCACTTT. Its protein product is CASSGEGAVDSPLHF.

This clone was counted a few times. The chain links TRBV29-1 to TRBJ1-2; no reliable D call. Germline values: CDR1 SQVTM, CDR2 ANQGSEA. This CDR3 contains 13 residues. The ends were cut back, 3 bases at V and 4 bases at J, with 12 bases in the middle. The CDR3 loop is CSVDEGRSYGYTF. The CDR3 DNA reads as TGCAGCGTTGACGAGGGCAGAAGCTATGGCTACACCTTC.

This clone has just a few counts. This rearrangement joins TRBV9 to TRBJ1-1, with 7 bases identical to TRBD1. There are 13 residues in the CDR3. Trimming removed 0 bases from V and 9 bases from J; junction bases left unmatched: 5. CDR1 and CDR2 from the germline V gene are SGDLS and YYNGEE. The CDR3 is CASSVGRTGKAFF. CDR3 DNA sequence: TGTGCCAGCAGCGTAGGGAGGACAGGAAAAGCTTTCTTT.

This clone was seen just once. This chain uses TRBV4-2 with TRBJ2-7; 7 bases align to TRBD2. Germline V gives CDR1 LGHNA, CDR2 YNFKEQ. After removal of 0 bases from V and 3 bases from J, the junction contained 5 bases not matched to a gene. This CDR3 is 15 amino acids long. The CDR3: CASSQDRAGVYEQYF. DNA of the CDR3: TGTGCCAGCAGCCAAGATCGGGCGGGAGTCTACGAGCAGTACTTC.

The chain couples TRBV19 to TRBJ1-5; TRBD1 might be the D (5 bases). V shed 5 bases and J shed 1 base, with 15 bases lying between them. The CDR3 spans 16 residues. Per the germline V gene, CDR1 is LNHDA and CDR2 is SQIVND (reference sequence). The CDR3 DNA is TGTGCCAGTAGTGAGTATGTGGGGGGGAGCAATCAGCCCCAGCATTTT. It yields the protein CASSEYVGGSNQPQHF. Based on the CDR3 plus reference TRBV19 and TRBJ1-5, the full variable domain is DGGITQSPKYLFRKEGQNVTLSCEQNLNHDAMYWYRQDPGQGLRLIYYSQIVNDFQKGDIAEGYSVSREKKESFPLTVTSAQKNPTAFYLCASSEYVGGSNQPQHFGDGTRLSIL.

J is TRBJ1-1 and V is TRBV28, with D maybe TRBD1 (5 bases). Trimming pared 5 bases from V and 1 base from J, leaving 11 bases between. From germline, CDR1 is MDHEN and CDR2 SYDVKM. This CDR3 is 14 amino acids long. The CDR3 protein is CASSTQTGNTEAFF. The CDR3 DNA follows: TGTGCCAGCAGTACCCAAACAGGGAACACTGAAGCTTTCTTT.

This chain joins TRBV4-1 and TRBJ2-7, with TRBD2 identical over 14 bases. CDR1 MGHRA and CDR2 YSYEKL come from the germline V gene. This CDR3 has 16 residues. V was pared by 3 bases and J by 7 bases, with 8 bases of the junction left unmatched. The CDR3 DNA is TGCGCCAGCAGCCATGTACTGACTAGCGGGAGGGAGGAGCAGTACTTC. It specifies CASSHVLTSGREEQYF.

This chain uses TRBV6-5 with TRBJ2-7, with D possibly matching TRBD1 (5 bases). The CDR3 runs 15 residues. Germline V gives CDR1 MNHEY, CDR2 SVGAGI. Between the trimmed V and J ends, which lost 6 bases and 3 bases, there was a span of 18 bases. The CDR3 sequence is CASSVAPDSLYEQYF. The CDR3 nucleotides read TGTGCCAGCAGCGTCGCCCCCGACAGCCTCTACGAGCAGTACTTC.